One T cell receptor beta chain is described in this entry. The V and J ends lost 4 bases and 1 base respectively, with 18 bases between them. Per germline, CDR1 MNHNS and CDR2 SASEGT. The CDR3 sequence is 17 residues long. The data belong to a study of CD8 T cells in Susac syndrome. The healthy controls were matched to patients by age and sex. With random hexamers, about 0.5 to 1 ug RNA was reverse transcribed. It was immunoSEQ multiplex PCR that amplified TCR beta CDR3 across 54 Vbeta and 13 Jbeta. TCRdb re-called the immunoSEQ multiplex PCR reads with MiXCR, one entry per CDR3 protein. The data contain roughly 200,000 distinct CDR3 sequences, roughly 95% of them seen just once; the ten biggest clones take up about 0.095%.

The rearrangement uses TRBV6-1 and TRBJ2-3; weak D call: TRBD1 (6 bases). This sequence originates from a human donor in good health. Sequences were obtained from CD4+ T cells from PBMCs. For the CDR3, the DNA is TGTGCCAGCAGTGGGGACAAGGGGGTTTTGGGCACAGATACGCAGTATTTT. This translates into CASSGDKGVLGTDTQYF.